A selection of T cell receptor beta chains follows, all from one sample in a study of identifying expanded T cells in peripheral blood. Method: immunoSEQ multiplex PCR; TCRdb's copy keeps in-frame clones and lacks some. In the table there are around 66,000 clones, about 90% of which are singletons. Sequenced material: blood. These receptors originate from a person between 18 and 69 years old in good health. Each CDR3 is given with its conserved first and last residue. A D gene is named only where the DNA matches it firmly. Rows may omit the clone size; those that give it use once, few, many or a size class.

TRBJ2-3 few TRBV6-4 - TGTGCCAGCAGTGACTCCTCTAGGGGTACGCAGTATTTT CASSDSSRGTQYF
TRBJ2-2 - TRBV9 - TGTGCCAGCAGCACCTCGGACATCAGGAACACCGGGGAGCTGTTTTTT CASSTSDIRNTGELFF
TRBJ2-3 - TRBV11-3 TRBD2 TGTGCCAGCAGCCAAGGGACTAAAACGAGCACAGATACGCAGTATTTT CASSQGTKTSTDTQYF
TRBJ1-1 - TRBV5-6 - TGTGCCAGCAGCTCCGGTCAGGGGTACTCTGAAGCTTTCTTT CASSSGQGYSEAFF
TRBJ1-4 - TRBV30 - TGTGCCTGGGGGAGGCAAGAAAAACTGTTTTTT CAWGRQEKLFF
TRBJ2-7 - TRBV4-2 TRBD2 TGTGCCAGCAGCCAAGGGGGTATAGCGGGAGGTCACGAGCAGTACTTC CASSQGGIAGGHEQYF
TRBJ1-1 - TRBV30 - TGTGCCTGGAGTGTCGGTACGGGCCACAGGGTTGAAACTGAAGCTTTCTTT CAWSVGTGHRVETEAFF
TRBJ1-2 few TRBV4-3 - TGCGCCAGCAGCCAAGAACAGGGCAGGGTTGGTGGCTACACCTTC CASSQEQGRVGGYTF
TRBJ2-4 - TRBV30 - TGTGCCTGGAGTGAAAATCCCCAGCGAGAACTAGCCAAAAACATTCAGTACTTC CAWSENPQRELAKNIQYF
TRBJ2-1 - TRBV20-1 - TGCAGTGCTATCCGGAATGAGCAGTTCTTC CSAIRNEQFF
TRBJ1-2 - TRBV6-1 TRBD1 TGTGCCAGCAGTCCACCCCTCGACAGGGCGGGTGGCTACACCTTC CASSPPLDRAGGYTF
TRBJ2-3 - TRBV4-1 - TGCGCCAGCAGCCAAGACTCGGATACGCAGTATTTT CASSQDSDTQYF
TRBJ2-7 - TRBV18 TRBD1 TGTGCCAGCTCACCACGTGGGACAGGGCCGTACGAGCAGTACTTC CASSPRGTGPYEQYF
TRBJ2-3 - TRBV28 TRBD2 TGTGCCAGCAGTATTAGTAGCGGGGGGGCCACAGATACGCAGTATTTT CASSISSGGATDTQYF
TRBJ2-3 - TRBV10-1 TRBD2 TGCGCCAGCAGTGAGTCATCAGCGGGGGCCCCGCATACGCAGTATTTT CASSESSAGAPHTQYF
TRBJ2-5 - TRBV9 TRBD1 TGTGCCAGCAACCCTACGACAGGGTTTGTCTGGGAGACCCAGTACTTC CASNPTTGFVWETQYF